This TCR beta chain was identified in a study of human T cells and chemical hapten exposure (dated by TCRdb to 2020 to 2022). Notes on the research overall: For sensitization, 2% DPC in acetone was applied to a 2 cm by 2 cm area of upper inner arm skin. Weekly therapeutic DPC doses were additionally applied to the scalp of patients throughout the approximately 25-week study period. Patch testing was performed on the upper back with Finn chambers containing 0.01% DPC, and the patch tests were scored after 6 days according to International Contact Dermatitis Research Group standards. Alopecia areata with under or over 50% scalp involvement, alopecia totalis and alopecia universalis were represented in the patient cohort, which was mostly female. Libraries were combined into a pool for sequencing, and differences in TCR yield between samples came mainly from small differences in library volumes within the pool. This study followed changes in the peripheral blood TCR repertoire in vivo during primary and secondary sensitization of alopecia patients to the hapten diphenylcyclopropenone (DPC). Blood was sampled from patients pre-sensitization (week 0) and at 2, 6 and about 24 weeks after DPC sensitization. About 28 alopecia patients gave blood for TCR sequencing at one to four time points (pre-sensitization, 2, 6 and 24 weeks). Here is what the overall study found, with its caveats: Because every patient had alopecia, a presumed autoimmune disease, the patients' immune response might differ from that of healthy individuals. Compared with pre-sensitization or healthy control sets, expanded TCRs formed significantly more large CDR3 similarity clusters, which is consistent with antigen-driven responses. The number of TCRs above 1 in 1000 frequency did not change with DPC sensitization; there was no evidence of global repertoire structure alterations. Patch test score was positively correlated with the number of PT1 expanded TCRs, with significance at thresholds 8, 16 and 32 but not at 4. Repeated subsampling changed both the strength of the expansion versus patch-test correlation and the threshold at which the correlation became significant.

Per the publication, the time point label means: patch test 3, about 24 weeks after DPC sensitization. According to the study, the label for this sample's treatment or condition signals: therapeutic diphenylcyclopropenone sensitization with weekly scalp DPC. At every patch-test visit, the blood draw took place before the patch test was put on. Eligible patients were aged 18 to 70, diagnosed with alopecia, deemed suitable for DPC therapy, and excluded if pregnant. Total RNA was extracted from unfractionated whole blood collected in Tempus Blood RNA tubes. This clonotype was observed a handful of times. It has no known antigen specificity. No per-base quality is available; no much larger clone lies one base away. Library creation used RACE. The sequencer was a NextSeq 500. Library preparation attached unique molecular identifiers to individual cDNA molecules for quantitative, reproducible TCR counting. Both TCR alpha and TCR beta chains were sequenced from each blood RNA sample. Concerning the study's data processing: Samples had a median of roughly 98,000 TCRs, with a range from roughly 20,000 to 690,600. V, J and CDR3 annotation of the TCR reads was carried out using the Decombinator software suite. Every sample was subsampled to the same number of TCRs (28,000) for the PS versus PT1 abundance plots. Expanded TCRs were defined as absent before sensitization and observed at least eight times at the 2-week time point. TCRdb reworked the public reads: Q25 trimming with fastp, MiXCR clone assembly, productive beta chains retained. Entries that share a CDR3 protein sequence are merged under the most common genes and DNA. These V and J calls originate from TCRdb's pipeline instead of the authors' own analysis. This sample lists 150,000 to 200,000 distinct CDR3 sequences; 25% to 35% were detected once. The top ten constitute approximately 2.3% of the sample.

This sequence originates from a woman under 30 with alopecia areata. Some clones in this sample may be carry-over from other donors' samples. The specimen was whole blood, collected in connection with sensitization to the hapten diphenylcyclopropenone (DPC).

The sequenced DNA: TGTGCCAGCAGCTTAGGAGGGAAAGAGACCCAGTACTTC. The resulting protein is CASSLGGKETQYF. This receptor chain uses TRBV5-4 and TRBJ2-5; D gene: possibly TRBD2, on 6 matching bases. V drops 2 bases and J drops 3 bases, leaving 8 bases in between. CDR1 and CDR2 are read off the germline V gene (reference sequence) as SGHNT and YYREEE. Counted from cysteine to phenylalanine, this CDR3 has 13 amino acids. The kept DNA is CDR3 alone, 39 bases in frame from the first base.